The sequence of this T cell receptor beta chain was determined in a study of T cells in tuberculosis. Study at large: In South Africa, adults with active tuberculosis were compared with IGRA-negative and latently infected IGRA-positive adolescents. Study findings and constraints: Active tuberculosis alpha repertoires lay closer to GMM-specific TCRs than controls'.

TCRdb's table, derived via immunoSEQ multiplex PCR, lists solely in-frame clones and lacks some. The table records approximately 29,000 clones, 90% of them present only once. As concerns this clone: Its antigen is not identified.

Germline-derived CDR1 and CDR2 are MNHEY and SVGAGI. The length of the CDR3 is 14 residues. Trimming took 6 bases from V and 0 from J, leaving 12 bases between them. What was sequenced was PBMCs. The sequence was obtained from a donor aged 5 to 30 with latent tuberculosis or without tuberculosis infection. The chain uses TRBV6-5 and TRBJ2-7; D is possibly TRBD1 (7 bases). This CDR3 is CASRPGGSSYEQYF. In DNA, the CDR3 is TGTGCCAGCAGGCCAGGGGGGAGCTCCTACGAGCAGTACTTC.